This T cell receptor beta chain comes out of a study of regulatory T cells in long-lasting Graves disease. This clonotype was seen many times. Indicated time point: newly diagnosed GD, antithyroid drugs for less than 3 months. PBMC RNA served as the TCR library source. Arm-PCR of CDR3 regions and iRepertoire HTBI primers were used to build TCR beta libraries. One entry per CDR3 protein, called by TCRdb with MiXCR from the multiplex PCR reads. The top ten hold approximately 19% of the sample, which has a few hundred thousand distinct CDR3 sequences, 10% to 15% seen once. The CDR3 has 15 amino acids. CDR1 is SGHVS, CDR2 FNYEAQ, per germline. Trimming took 2 bases from V and 4 from J; bases not matched to a gene: 3. These data also featured in a second study, about T cells in Graves' hyperthyroidism and ophthalmopathy.

This receptor was taken from a young woman with Graves disease. Here the sequenced sample was peripheral blood mononuclear cells (PBMCs), taken at new diagnosis, from a patient treated with antithyroid drugs. This chain links TRBV7-6 with TRBJ1-5, with TRBD1 matching 9 bases. The CDR3 nucleotides read TGTGCCAGCAGCTTACATGGACAGGGGAATCAGCCCCAGCATTTT. The encoded protein is CASSLHGQGNQPQHF.